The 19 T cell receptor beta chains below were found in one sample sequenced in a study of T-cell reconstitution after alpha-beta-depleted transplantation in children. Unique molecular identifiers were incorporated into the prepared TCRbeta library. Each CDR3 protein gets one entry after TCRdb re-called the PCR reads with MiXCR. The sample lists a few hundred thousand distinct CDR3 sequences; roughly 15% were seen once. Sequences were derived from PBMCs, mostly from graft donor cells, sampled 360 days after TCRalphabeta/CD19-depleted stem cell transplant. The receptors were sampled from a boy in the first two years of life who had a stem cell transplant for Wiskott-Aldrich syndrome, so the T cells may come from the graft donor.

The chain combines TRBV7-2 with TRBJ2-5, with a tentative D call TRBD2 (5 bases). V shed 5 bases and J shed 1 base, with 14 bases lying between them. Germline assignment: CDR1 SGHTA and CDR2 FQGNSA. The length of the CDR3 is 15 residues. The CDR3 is CASSHRGKFQETQYF. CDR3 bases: TGTGCCAGCAGCCACCGAGGGAAGTTCCAAGAGACCCAGTACTTC.

CDR3 DNA sequence: TGTGCCAGCAGCAAAAGGGGAATTGGTAATCAGCCCCAGCATTTT. This codes for CASSKRGIGNQPQHF. The chain couples TRBV12-3 or TRBV12-4 to TRBJ1-5, with D possibly being TRBD1 (5 bases). The length of the CDR3 is 15 residues. Deletions cut 6 bases from V and 4 bases from J, with 16 bases between.

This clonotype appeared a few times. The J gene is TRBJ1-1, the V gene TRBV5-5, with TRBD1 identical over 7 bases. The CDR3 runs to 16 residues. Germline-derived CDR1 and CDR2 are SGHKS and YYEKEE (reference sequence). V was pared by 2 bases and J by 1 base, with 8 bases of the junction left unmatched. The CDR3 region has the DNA TGTGCCAGCAGCTTTCGGGCAGGGGGGAGGAACACTGAAGCTTTCTTT. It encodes CASSFRAGGRNTEAFF. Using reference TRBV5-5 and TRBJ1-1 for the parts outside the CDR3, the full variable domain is DAGVTQSPTHLIKTRGQQVTLRCSPISGHKSVSWYQQVLGQGPQFIFQYYEKEERGRGNFPDRFSARQFPNYSSELNVNALLLGDSALYLCASSFRAGGRNTEAFFGQGTRLTVV.

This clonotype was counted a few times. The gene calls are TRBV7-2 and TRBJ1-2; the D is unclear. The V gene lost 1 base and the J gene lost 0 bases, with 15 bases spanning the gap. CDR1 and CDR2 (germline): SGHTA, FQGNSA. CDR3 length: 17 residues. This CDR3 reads CASSLVGRPHSNYGYTF. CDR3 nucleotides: TGTGCCAGCAGCTTAGTAGGCAGGCCTCACTCTAACTATGGCTACACCTTC.

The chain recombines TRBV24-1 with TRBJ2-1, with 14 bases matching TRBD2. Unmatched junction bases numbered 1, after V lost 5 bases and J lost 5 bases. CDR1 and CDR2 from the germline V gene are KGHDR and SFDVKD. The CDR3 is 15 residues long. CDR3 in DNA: TGTGCCACCAGTGGGGGACTAGCGGGGGACAATGAGCAGTTCTTC. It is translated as CATSGGLAGDNEQFF.

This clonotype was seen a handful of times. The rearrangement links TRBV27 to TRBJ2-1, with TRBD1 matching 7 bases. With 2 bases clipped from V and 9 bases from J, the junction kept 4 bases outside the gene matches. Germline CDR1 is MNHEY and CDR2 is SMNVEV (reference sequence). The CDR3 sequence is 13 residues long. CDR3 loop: CASSLKGGAEQFF. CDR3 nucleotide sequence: TGTGCCAGCAGTTTAAAAGGGGGCGCTGAGCAGTTCTTC.

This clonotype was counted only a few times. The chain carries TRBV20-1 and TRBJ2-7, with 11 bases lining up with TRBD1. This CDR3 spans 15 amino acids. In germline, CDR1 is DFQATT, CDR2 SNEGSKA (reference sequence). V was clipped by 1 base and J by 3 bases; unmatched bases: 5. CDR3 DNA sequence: TGCAGTGCTAGAGCCCCGGGACAGGGGGACTACGAGCAGTACTTC. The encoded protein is CSARAPGQGDYEQYF.

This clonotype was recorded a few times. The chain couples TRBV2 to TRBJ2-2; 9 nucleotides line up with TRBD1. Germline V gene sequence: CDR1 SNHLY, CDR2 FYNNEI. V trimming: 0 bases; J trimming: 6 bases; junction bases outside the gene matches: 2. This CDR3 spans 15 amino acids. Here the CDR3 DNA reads TGTGCCAGCAGTGAAGCCGGGACAGGGCCCGGGGAGCTGTTTTTT. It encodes CASSEAGTGPGELFF.

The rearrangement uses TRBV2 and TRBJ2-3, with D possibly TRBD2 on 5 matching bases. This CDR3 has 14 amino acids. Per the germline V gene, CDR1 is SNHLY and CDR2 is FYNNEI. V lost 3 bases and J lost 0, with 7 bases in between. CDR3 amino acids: CASSEVASTDTQYF. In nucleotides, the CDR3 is TGTGCCAGCAGTGAGGTAGCGAGCACAGATACGCAGTATTTT.

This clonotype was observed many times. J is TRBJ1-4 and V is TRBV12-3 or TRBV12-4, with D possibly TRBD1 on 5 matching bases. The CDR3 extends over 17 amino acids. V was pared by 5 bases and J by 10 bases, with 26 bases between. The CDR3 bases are TGTGCCAGCAGTCGGGTTATGGGAATAGGGACTCTTGGAAAACTGTTTTTT. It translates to CASSRVMGIGTLGKLFF.

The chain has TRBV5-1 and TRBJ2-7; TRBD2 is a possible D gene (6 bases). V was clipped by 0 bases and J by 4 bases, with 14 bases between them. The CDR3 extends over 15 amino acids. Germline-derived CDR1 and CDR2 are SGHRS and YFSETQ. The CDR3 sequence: CASSLVASEEYEQYF. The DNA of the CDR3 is TGCGCCAGCAGCTTGGTGGCTAGCGAGGAATACGAGCAGTACTTC.

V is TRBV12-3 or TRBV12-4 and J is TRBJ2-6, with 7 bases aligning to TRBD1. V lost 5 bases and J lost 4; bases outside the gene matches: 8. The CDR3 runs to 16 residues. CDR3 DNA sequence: TGTGCCAGCAGTCCTACAGGGGCGTGGGGGGCCAACGTCCTGACTTTC. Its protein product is CASSPTGAWGANVLTF.

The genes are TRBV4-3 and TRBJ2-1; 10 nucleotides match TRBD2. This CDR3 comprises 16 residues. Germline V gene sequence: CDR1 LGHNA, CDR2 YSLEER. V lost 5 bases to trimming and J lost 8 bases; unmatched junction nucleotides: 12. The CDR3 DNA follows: TGCGCCAGCAGCACACATAGCGGGAGGACGTTGGATGAGCAGTTCTTC. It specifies CASSTHSGRTLDEQFF.

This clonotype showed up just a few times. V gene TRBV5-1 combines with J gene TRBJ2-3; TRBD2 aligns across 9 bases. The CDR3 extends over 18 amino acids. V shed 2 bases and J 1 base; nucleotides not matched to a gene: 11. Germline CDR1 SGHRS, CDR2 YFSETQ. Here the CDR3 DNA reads TGCGCCAGCAGCTTTCCCAGATCAGCGGGGGGAGGCACAGATACGCAGTATTTT. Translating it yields CASSFPRSAGGGTDTQYF.

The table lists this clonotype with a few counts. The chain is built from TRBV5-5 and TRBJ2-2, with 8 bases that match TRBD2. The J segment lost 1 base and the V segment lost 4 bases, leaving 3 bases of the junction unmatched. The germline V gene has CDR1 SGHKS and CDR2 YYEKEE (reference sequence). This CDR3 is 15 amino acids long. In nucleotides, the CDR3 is TGTGCCAGCAGCCCACTAGCGGTGAACACCGGGGAGCTGTTTTTT. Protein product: CASSPLAVNTGELFF. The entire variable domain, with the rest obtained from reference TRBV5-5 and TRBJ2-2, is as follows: DAGVTQSPTHLIKTRGQQVTLRCSPISGHKSVSWYQQVLGQGPQFIFQYYEKEERGRGNFPDRFSARQFPNYSSELNVNALLLGDSALYLCASSPLAVNTGELFFGEGSRLTVL.

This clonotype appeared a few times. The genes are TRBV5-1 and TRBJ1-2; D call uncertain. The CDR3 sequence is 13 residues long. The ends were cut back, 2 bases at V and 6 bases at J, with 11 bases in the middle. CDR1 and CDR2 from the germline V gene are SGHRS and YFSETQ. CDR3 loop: CASSFSGSNGYTF. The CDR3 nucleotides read TGCGCCAGCAGCTTTAGTGGATCCAATGGCTACACCTTC.

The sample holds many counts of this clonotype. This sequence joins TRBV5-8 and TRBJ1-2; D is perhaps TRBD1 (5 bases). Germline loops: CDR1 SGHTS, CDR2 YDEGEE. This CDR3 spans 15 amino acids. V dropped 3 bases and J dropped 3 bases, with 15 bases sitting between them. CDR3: CASSYGGAADYGYTF. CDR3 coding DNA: TGTGCCAGCAGCTACGGGGGTGCCGCAGACTATGGCTACACCTTC.

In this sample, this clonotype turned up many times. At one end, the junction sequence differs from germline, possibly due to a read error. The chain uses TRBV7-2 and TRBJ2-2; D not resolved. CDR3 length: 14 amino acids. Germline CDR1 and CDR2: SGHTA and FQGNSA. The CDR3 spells CASSLLANTGELFF. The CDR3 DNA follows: TGCGCCAGCAGCTTGTTGGCGAACACCGGGGAGCTGTTTTTT.

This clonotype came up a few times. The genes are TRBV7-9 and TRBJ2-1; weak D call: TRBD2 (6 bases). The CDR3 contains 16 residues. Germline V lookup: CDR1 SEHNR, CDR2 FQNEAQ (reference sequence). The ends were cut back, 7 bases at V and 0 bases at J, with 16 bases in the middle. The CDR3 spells CASTLHGLSSYNEQFF. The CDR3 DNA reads TGTGCCAGCACCCTCCATGGACTAAGCTCCTACAATGAGCAGTTCTTC.